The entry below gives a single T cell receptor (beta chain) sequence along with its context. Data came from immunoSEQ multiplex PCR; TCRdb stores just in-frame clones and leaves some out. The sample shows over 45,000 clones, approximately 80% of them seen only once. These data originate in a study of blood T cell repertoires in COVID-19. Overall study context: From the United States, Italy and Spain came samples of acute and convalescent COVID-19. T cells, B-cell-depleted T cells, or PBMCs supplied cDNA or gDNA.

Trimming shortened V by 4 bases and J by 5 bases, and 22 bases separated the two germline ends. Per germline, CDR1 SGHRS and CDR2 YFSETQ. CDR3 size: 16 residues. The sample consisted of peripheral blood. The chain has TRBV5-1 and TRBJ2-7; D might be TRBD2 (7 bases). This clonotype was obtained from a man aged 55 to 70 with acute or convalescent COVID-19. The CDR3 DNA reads TGCGCCAGCAGCCCCCTGGGCGGGGGCCCCGGGGACGAGCAGTACTTC. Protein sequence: CASSPLGGGPGDEQYF. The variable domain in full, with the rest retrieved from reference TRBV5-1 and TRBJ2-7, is KAGVTQTPRYLIKTRGQQVTLSCSPISGHRSVSWYQQTPGQGLQFLFEYFSETQRNKGNFPGRFSGRQFSNSRSEMNVSTLELGDSALYLCASSPLGGGPGDEQYFGPGTRLTVT.